The rows below give T cell receptor beta chains drawn from one sample of a study of blood T cell repertoires in COVID-19. Data came from immunoSEQ multiplex PCR; TCRdb stores just in-frame clones and leaves some out. In the table there are tens of thousands of clones, approximately 80% of which are singletons. The sample comprised peripheral blood. These TCRs come from a man aged 50 to 59 with acute or convalescent COVID-19. The CDR3 runs from the conserved cysteine through the conserved F or W. A D gene is named only where the DNA matches it firmly. Some rows mark clone size as missing; the rest say once, few, many or name a class of expanded clone.

D gene,J gene,V gene,CDR3 length,clone size,CDR3 protein,CDR3 DNA
TRBD1,TRBJ1-1,TRBV18,13,NA,CASSPTGATEAFF,TGTGCCAGCTCCCCGACAGGGGCGACCGAAGCTTTCTTT
TRBD1,TRBJ1-2,TRBV24-1,12,once,CATSEQGYGYTF,TGTGCCACCAGTGAACAGGGGTATGGCTACACCTTC
TRBD2,TRBJ2-2,TRBV7-2,19,NA,CASSFGSGGRSPNTGELFF,TGTGCCAGCAGCTTTGGTAGCGGGGGGCGAAGCCCAAACACCGGGGAGCTGTTTTTT
NA,TRBJ2-7,TRBV7-8,14,NA,CASSLDQVSYEQYF,TGTGCCAGCAGCTTAGATCAGGTCTCCTACGAGCAGTACTTC
NA,TRBJ2-2,TRBV2,11,NA,CASIRTGELFF,TGTGCCAGCATCAGGACCGGGGAGCTGTTTTTT
TRBD2,TRBJ2-3,TRBV10-2,15,NA,CASSESSGSTDTQYF,TGCGCCAGCAGTGAATCTAGCGGTAGCACAGATACGCAGTATTTT
NA,TRBJ2-3,TRBV12-5,16,NA,CASGLDSSLSTDTQYF,TGTGCTAGTGGTTTGGACTCTAGCCTTAGCACAGATACGCAGTATTTT
NA,TRBJ1-6,TRBV4-3,17,few,CASSQGATGDENSPLHF,TGCGCCAGCAGCCAAGGGGCGACAGGCGATGAGAATTCACCCCTCCACTTT
NA,TRBJ2-1,TRBV7-8,15,NA,CASSLGWGRGNEQFF,TGTGCCAGCAGCTTAGGCTGGGGGCGAGGCAATGAGCAGTTCTTC
TRBD1,TRBJ1-5,TRBV2,15,NA,CASSEEGGSNQPQHF,TGTGCCAGCAGTGAAGAAGGGGGCAGCAATCAGCCCCAGCATTTT
TRBD1,TRBJ1-2,TRBV28,16,NA,CASSSAGTGGAGGYTF,TGTGCCAGCAGTTCCGCGGGGACAGGGGGCGCGGGGGGCTACACCTTC
TRBD1,TRBJ2-7,TRBV6-5,14,NA,CASRITGGSYEQYF,TGTGCCAGCAGGATAACAGGGGGCTCCTACGAGCAGTACTTC
TRBD1,TRBJ2-1,TRBV11-3,14,NA,CASSSQTGGNEQFF,TGTGCCAGCAGCTCGCAGACAGGGGGGAATGAGCAGTTCTTC
TRBD1,TRBJ1-4,TRBV7-9,14,NA,CASSTDRGGEKLFF,TGTGCCAGCAGCACAGACAGGGGAGGGGAAAAACTGTTTTTT
TRBD1,TRBJ1-2,TRBV30,14,NA,CAWRPGQGNYGYTF,TGTGCCTGGAGACCGGGACAGGGGAACTATGGCTACACCTTC
TRBD2,TRBJ2-3,TRBV19,15,NA,CASSPRGEGPDTQYF,TGTGCCAGTAGTCCCCGGGGGGAGGGACCAGATACGCAGTATTTT
NA,TRBJ1-1,TRBV4-3,14,once,CASSPRTGSSEAFF,TGCGCCAGCAGCCCGCGAACAGGGAGTTCTGAAGCTTTCTTT
NA,TRBJ2-6,TRBV6-5,16,NA,CASSYTGYPGANVLTF,TGTGCCAGCAGTTATACAGGGTATCCTGGGGCCAACGTCCTGACTTTC
NA,TRBJ2-6,TRBV12-5,15,NA,CASVAGGSGANVLTF,TGTGCTAGTGTGGCAGGGGGGTCTGGGGCCAACGTCCTGACTTTC
TRBD1,TRBJ2-5,TRBV28,14,NA,CASSSPTGWETQYF,TGTGCCAGCAGTTCCCCGACAGGGTGGGAGACCCAGTACTTC
NA,TRBJ2-2,TRBV27,14,NA,CASSFSRNTGELFF,TGTGCCAGCAGTTTCTCCAGAAACACCGGGGAGCTGTTTTTT
TRBD1,TRBJ1-5,TRBV27,17,NA,CASRKSSGTGEDQPQHF,TGTGCCAGCAGAAAATCCTCCGGGACAGGGGAAGATCAGCCCCAGCATTTT
TRBD1,TRBJ1-2,TRBV11-2,13,NA,CASRETGLYGYTF,TGTGCCAGCAGGGAGACAGGGCTCTATGGCTACACCTTC